This TCR beta chain was sequenced for a study of blood T cell repertoires in COVID-19. About the research overall: PBMCs, B-cell-depleted T cells, or T cells provided the cDNA or gDNA that made up the material.

Followed longitudinally, the Seattle patients had been enrolled during active infection. The CDR3 extends over 13 amino acids. Germline CDR1 reads LGHDT; CDR2 reads YNNKEL (reference sequence). Unmatched junction bases numbered 0, after V lost 1 base and J lost 7 bases. As processed by the authors: Amplifying reference gene primers gave estimates of nucleated cell counts. Assay: immunoSEQ multiplex PCR; the TCRdb copy retains only in-frame clones and omits some. The DNA was the basis for D and trimming; V, J and clone size are from that table. Of around 190,000 clones in the sample, roughly 90% were seen once.

The J gene is TRBJ1-2, the V gene TRBV3-1 (or the pseudogene TRBV3-2), with TRBD1 matching 10 bases. The sample comprised peripheral blood. This TCR came from a man in his fifties or sixties with COVID-19, enrolled during active disease. Written as DNA, the CDR3 is TGTGCCAGCAGCCAAGGGACAGGGGGTGGCTACACCTTC. It specifies CASSQGTGGGYTF.